This record covers a single T cell receptor (beta chain). The data were obtained in a study of T-cell reconstitution after alpha-beta-depleted transplantation in children. It was with unique molecular identifiers that the TCRbeta library was prepared. Using its own MiXCR run on the PCR reads, TCRdb lists one record per CDR3 protein. The sample shows around 600,000 distinct CDR3 sequences, roughly 15% of them seen only once. This CDR3 contains 17 residues. V shed 2 bases, J shed 1 base, and the junction held 11 bases outside the gene matches. Germline-derived CDR1 and CDR2 are LNHNV and YYDKDF (reference sequence).

The source material was PBMCs from the stem cell graft donor, sampled from the stem cell graft. The origin of this receptor is a human donor who donated a stem cell graft to a child with acute myeloid leukemia. The chain couples TRBV15 to TRBJ2-7; 7 bases are shared with TRBD1. The CDR3 coding sequence is TGTGCCACCAGCAGATTGGGGTCCCGGGACAGTTCCTACGAGCAGTACTTC. Amino acid sequence: CATSRLGSRDSSYEQYF.